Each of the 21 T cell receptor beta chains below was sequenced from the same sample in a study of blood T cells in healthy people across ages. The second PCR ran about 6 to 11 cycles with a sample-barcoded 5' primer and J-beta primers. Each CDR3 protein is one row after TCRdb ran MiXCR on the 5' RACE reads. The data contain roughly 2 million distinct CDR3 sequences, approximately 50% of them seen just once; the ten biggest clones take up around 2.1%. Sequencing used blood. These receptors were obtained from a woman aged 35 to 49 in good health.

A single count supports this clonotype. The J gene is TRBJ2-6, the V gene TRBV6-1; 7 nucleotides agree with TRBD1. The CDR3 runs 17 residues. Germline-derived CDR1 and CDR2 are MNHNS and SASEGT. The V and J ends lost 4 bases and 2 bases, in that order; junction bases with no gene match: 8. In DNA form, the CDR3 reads TGTGCCAGCAGTGCGGCACAGGGGATGCCTGGGGCCAACGTCCTGACTTTC. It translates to CASSAAQGMPGANVLTF.

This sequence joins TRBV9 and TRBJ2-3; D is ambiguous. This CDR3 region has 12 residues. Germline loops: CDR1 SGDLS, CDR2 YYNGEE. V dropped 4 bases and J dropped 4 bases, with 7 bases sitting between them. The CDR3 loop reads CASSIQSDTQYF. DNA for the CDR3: TGTGCCAGCAGCATACAGTCAGATACGCAGTATTTT.

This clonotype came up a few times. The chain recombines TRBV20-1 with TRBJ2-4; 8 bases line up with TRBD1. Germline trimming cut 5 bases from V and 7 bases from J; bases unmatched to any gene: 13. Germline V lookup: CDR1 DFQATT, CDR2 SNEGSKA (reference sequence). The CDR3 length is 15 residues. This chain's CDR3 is CSAGQIKDRDNIQYF. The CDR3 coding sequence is TGCAGTGCTGGCCAAATCAAGGACAGGGACAACATTCAGTACTTC.

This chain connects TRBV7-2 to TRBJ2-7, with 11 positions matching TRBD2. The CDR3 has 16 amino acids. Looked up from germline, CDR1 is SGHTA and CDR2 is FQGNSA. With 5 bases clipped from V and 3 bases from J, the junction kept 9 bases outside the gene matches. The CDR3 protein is CASSQQPGLAVYEQYF. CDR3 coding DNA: TGTGCCAGCAGCCAACAACCGGGACTAGCGGTCTACGAGCAGTACTTC. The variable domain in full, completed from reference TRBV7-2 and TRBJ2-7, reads GAGVSQSPSNKVTEKGKDVELRCDPISGHTALYWYRQSLGQGLEFLIYFQGNSAPDKSGLPSDRFSAERTGGSVSTLTIQRTQQEDSAVYLCASSQQPGLAVYEQYFGPGTRLTVT.

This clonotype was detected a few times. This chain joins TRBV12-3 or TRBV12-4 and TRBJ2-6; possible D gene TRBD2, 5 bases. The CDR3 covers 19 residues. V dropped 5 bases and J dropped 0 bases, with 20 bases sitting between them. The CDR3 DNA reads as TGTGCCAGCAGTCCCTCACTAGGCTCCAGCCCCTCTGGGGCCAACGTCCTGACTTTC. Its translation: CASSPSLGSSPSGANVLTF.

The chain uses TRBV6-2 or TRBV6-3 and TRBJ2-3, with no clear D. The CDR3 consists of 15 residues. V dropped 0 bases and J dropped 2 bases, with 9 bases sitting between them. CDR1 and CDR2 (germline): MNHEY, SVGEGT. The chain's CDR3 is CASSYSAGFTDTQYF. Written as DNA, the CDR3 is TGTGCCAGCAGTTACTCGGCAGGTTTCACAGATACGCAGTATTTT.

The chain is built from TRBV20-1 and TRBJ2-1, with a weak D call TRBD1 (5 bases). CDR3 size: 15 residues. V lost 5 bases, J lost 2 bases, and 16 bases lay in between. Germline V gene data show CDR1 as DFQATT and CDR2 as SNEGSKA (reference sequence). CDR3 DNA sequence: TGCAGTGCTCATCCAGGGTCGCTTCCCTACAATGAGCAGTTCTTC. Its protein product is CSAHPGSLPYNEQFF.

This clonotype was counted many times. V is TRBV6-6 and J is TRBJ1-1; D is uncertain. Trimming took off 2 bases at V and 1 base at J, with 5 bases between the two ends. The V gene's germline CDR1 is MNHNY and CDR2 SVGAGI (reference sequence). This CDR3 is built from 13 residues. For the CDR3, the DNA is TGTGCCAGCAGTTACCCGGGGAACACTGAAGCTTTCTTT. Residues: CASSYPGNTEAFF.

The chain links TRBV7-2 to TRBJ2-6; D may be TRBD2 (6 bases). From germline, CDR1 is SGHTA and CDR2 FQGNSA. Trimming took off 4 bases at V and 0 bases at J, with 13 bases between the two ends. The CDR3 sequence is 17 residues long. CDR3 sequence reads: CASSSRGTVSGANVLTF. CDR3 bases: TGTGCCAGCAGCTCCCGGGGGACGGTCTCTGGGGCCAACGTCCTGACTTTC.

CDR3 sequence reads: CASSFSRGRTGTKRPQHF. The CDR3 nucleotides read TGTGCCAGCAGTTTCAGTCGGGGCCGGACAGGGACTAAACGGCCCCAGCATTTT. This chain joins TRBV12-3 or TRBV12-4 and TRBJ1-5; TRBD1 aligns across 8 bases. V lost 3 bases and J lost 9; bases outside the gene matches: 19. The CDR3 is 18 residues long.

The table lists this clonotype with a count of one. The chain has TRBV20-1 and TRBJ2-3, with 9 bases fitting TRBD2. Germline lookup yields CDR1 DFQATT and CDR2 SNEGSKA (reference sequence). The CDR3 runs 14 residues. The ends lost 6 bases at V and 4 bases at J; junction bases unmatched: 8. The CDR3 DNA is TGCAGTGCCATACGGAGCGGGGGGCCAGATACGCAGTATTTT. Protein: CSAIRSGGPDTQYF.

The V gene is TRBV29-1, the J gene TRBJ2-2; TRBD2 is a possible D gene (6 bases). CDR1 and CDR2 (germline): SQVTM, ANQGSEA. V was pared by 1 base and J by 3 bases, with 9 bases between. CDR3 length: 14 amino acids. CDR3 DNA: TGCAGCGTTGAAGGGGAGGAGTACACCGGGGAGCTGTTTTTT. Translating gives CSVEGEEYTGELFF.

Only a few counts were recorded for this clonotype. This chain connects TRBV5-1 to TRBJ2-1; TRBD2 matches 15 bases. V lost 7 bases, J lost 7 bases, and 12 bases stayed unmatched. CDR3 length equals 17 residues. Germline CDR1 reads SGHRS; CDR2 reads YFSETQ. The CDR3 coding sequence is TGCGCCAGCTTAGGGACTAGCGGGGGGCTTTACCCGAATGAGCAGTTCTTC. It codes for CASLGTSGGLYPNEQFF. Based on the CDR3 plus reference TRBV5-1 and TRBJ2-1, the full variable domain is KAGVTQTPRYLIKTRGQQVTLSCSPISGHRSVSWYQQTPGQGLQFLFEYFSETQRNKGNFPGRFSGRQFSNSRSEMNVSTLELGDSALYLCASLGTSGGLYPNEQFFGPGTRLTVL.

Written as DNA, the CDR3 is TGTGCCAGCGCTTTTTGGGACCATGAGCAGTTCTTC. Protein sequence: CASAFWDHEQFF. The chain is built from TRBV6-2 or TRBV6-3 and TRBJ2-1; D assignment may be TRBD1 or TRBD2 (5 bases each). The germline CDR1 and CDR2 sequences are MNHEY and SVGEGT. The length of the CDR3 is 12 residues. V gave up 8 bases and J gave up 8 bases, with 13 bases separating them.

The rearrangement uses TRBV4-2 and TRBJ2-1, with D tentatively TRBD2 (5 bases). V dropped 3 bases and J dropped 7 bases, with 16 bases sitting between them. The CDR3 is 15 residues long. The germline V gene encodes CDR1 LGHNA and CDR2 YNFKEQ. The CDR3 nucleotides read TGTGCCAGCAGCCAGACGAGGGAGAACGGAAATGAGCAGTTCTTC. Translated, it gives CASSQTRENGNEQFF.

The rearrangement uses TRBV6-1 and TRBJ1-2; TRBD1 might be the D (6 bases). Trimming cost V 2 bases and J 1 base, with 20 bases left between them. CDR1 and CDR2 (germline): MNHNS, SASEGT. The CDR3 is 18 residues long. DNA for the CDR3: TGTGCCAGCAGTGAATACGACCTTTGGACAGAACTTAACTATGGCTACACCTTC. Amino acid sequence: CASSEYDLWTELNYGYTF.

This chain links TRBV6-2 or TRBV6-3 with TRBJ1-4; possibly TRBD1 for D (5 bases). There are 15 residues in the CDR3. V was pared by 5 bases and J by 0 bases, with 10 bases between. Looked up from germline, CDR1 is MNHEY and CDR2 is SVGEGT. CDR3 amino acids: CASSTTGATNEKLFF. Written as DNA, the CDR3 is TGTGCCAGCAGTACGACGGGGGCAACTAATGAAAAACTGTTTTTT.

CDR3 sequence reads: CASRPTGSDYGYTF. The CDR3 nucleotides read TGTGCCAGCAGGCCGACTGGGAGTGACTATGGCTACACCTTC. This chain uses TRBV6-2 or TRBV6-3 with TRBJ1-2; D not certain. V lost 6 bases, J lost 3 bases, and 14 bases lay in between. Germline-derived CDR1 and CDR2 are MNHEY and SVGEGT. There are 14 residues in the CDR3.

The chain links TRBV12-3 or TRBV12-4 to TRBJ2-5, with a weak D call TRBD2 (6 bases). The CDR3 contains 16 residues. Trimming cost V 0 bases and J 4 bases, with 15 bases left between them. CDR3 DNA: TGTGCCAGCAGTTTAGCCCTAGAGACTAGGTTAGAGACCCAGTACTTC. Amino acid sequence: CASSLALETRLETQYF.

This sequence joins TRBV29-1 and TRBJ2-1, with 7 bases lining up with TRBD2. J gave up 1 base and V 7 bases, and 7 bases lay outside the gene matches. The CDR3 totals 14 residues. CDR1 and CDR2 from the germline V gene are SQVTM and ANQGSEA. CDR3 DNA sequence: TGCAGCGCTTTACTAGCGAGGTCCTACAATGAGCAGTTCTTC. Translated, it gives CSALLARSYNEQFF.

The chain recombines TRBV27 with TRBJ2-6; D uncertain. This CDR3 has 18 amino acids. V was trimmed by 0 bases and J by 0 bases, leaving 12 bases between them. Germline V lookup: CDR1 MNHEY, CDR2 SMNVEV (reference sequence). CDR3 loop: CASSLSVRTFSGANVLTF. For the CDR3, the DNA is TGTGCCAGCAGTTTATCGGTCAGGACCTTCTCTGGGGCCAACGTCCTGACTTTC. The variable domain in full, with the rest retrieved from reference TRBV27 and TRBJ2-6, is EAQVTQNPRYLITVTGKKLTVTCSQNMNHEYMSWYRQDPGLGLRQIYYSMNVEVTDKGDVPEGYKVSRKEKRNFPLILESPSPNQTSLYFCASSLSVRTFSGANVLTFGAGSRLTVL.